This TCR beta chain was recorded in a study of tumor-infiltrating lymphocytes in primary liver carcinoma. Turning to the study itself: The patients included men and women who were aged 30 to 69 years. Broader study findings: Presence in all five tumor regions was observed for only about 7.5-24% of top clones.

At least ten counts were recorded for this clonotype. Its antigen is unknown. A primer matching the constant region was used to make TCR beta cDNA from 500 to 650 ng of total RNA. Slightly modified ARM-PCR, run as three nested multiplex PCR rounds, produced the TCR beta libraries. It was with TRBV1-TRBV30 forward primers and a C-beta reverse primer that the first two PCR rounds were run, at around 10 cycles each. TCRdb analysed the multiplex PCR reads with MiXCR anew, one entry per CDR3 protein. Here the sample spans about 130,000 distinct CDR3 sequences, 64% being singletons. Germline V gene sequence: CDR1 SEHNR, CDR2 FQNEAQ (reference sequence). V was pared by 10 bases and J by 4 bases, with 13 bases between. The CDR3 is made up of 12 amino acids. Co-extracted RNA and DNA came from roughly 20-30 mg of unsorted bulk tissue. Tumor samples were assessed, and every one had over 75% viable tumor cells.

Sequencing used liver tumor tissue from sampling region 3. Subset indicated: tumor region T3, left-lateral pole. This TCR was sampled from a woman between 55 and 75 years old with primary liver carcinoma and hepatitis B virus infection. This chain connects TRBV7-9 to TRBJ1-1; D not resolved. DNA for the CDR3: TGTGCCACCGGTAAAGGTGTCACTGAAGCTTTCTTT. Protein: CATGKGVTEAFF.